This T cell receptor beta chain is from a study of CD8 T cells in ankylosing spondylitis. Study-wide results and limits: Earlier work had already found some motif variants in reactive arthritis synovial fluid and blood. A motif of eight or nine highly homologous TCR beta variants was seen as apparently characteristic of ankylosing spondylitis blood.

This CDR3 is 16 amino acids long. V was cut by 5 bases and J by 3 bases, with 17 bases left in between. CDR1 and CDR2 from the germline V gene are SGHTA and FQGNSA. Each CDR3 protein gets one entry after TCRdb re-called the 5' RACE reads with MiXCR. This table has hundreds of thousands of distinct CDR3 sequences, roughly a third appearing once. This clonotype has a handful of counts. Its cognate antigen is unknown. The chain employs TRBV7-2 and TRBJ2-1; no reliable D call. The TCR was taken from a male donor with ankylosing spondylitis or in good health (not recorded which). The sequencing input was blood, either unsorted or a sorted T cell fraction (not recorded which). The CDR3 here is CASSPNLGSGYNEQFF. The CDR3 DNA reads TGTGCCAGCAGCCCCAACCTCGGGTCGGGCTACAATGAGCAGTTCTTC.